The 23 T cell receptor beta chains below were found in one sample sequenced in a study of blood T cell repertoires in COVID-19 (dated by TCRdb to the early 2020s). The method was the immunoSEQ multiplex PCR assay. TCRdb took over this immuneACCESS table, retaining in-frame rearrangements with V and J assigned. Such tables are incomplete; in checked studies, under half of the missing clones stem from an unresolved V gene, and the remainder is unexplained. The sample records around 190,000 clones, over 80% of which are singletons. 6% to 8.5% of the sample is held by the ten biggest clonotypes. The sequencing input was peripheral blood. The receptors were gathered from a woman in her seventies with COVID-19, enrolled during active disease.

The chain recombines TRBV19 with TRBJ2-3; a weak D match, TRBD2 (6 bases). V lost 8 bases to trimming and J lost 6 bases, with 12 bases between them. The CDR3 has 12 amino acids. Germline assignment: CDR1 LNHDA and CDR2 SQIVND (reference sequence). CDR3 protein: CASSSRGDTQYF. The CDR3 bases are TGTGCCAGTTCTTCCCGGGGGGATACGCAGTATTTT.

This sequence joins TRBV30 and TRBJ1-1; 7 bases map to TRBD1. Per the germline V gene, CDR1 is GTSNPN and CDR2 is SVGIG (reference sequence). The CDR3 is 13 residues long. The V and J ends lost 4 bases and 1 base, in that order; junction bases with no gene match: 3. The CDR3 region has the DNA TGTGCCTGGAACGACAGGGAGAACACTGAAGCTTTCTTT. Its protein product is CAWNDRENTEAFF.

About this clone: Its ends do not fully match the called genes, so a read error is possible. This chain joins TRBV28 and TRBJ2-1; TRBD2 matches at 12 bases. Germline V lookup: CDR1 MDHEN, CDR2 SYDVKM. The CDR3 runs to 13 residues. CDR3 in amino acids: CASSLQTSGSTLF. The DNA of the CDR3 is TGTGCCAGCAGTTTACAGACTAGCGGGAGCACCCTCTTC.

This sequence joins TRBV10-3 and TRBJ1-2; 7 bases line up with TRBD1. CDR1 is ENHRY, CDR2 SYGVKD, per germline. Unmatched junction bases numbered 4, after V lost 3 bases and J lost 0 bases. The CDR3 has 15 residues. CDR3 region: CAISDIQGTNYGYTF. In DNA form, the CDR3 reads TGTGCCATCAGTGACATACAGGGGACTAACTATGGCTACACCTTC.

The J gene is TRBJ2-5, the V gene TRBV6-5; tentatively, D is TRBD1 (5 bases). With 0 bases removed from V and 2 bases from J, the gap between germline ends came to 10 bases. This CDR3 has 15 residues. Germline V lookup: CDR1 MNHEY, CDR2 SVGAGI. The CDR3 bases are TGTGCCAGCAGTTACTCAGGGCAGGGACAAGAGACCCAGTACTTC. It codes for CASSYSGQGQETQYF.

The V gene is TRBV7-8, the J gene TRBJ1-6, with TRBD1 matching 7 bases. This CDR3 spans 14 amino acids. J was trimmed by 10 bases and V by 5 bases; bases with no gene match: 8. Germline V CDR1 and CDR2: SGHVS, FQNEAQ. In DNA, the CDR3 is TGTGCCAGCAGCCGAGACAGGGATAGGTCACCCCTCCACTTT. Translation gives CASSRDRDRSPLHF.

CDR3 amino acids: CSANRVTEAFF. The DNA for the CDR3 is TGCAGTGCTAACAGGGTGACTGAAGCTTTCTTT. The gene calls are TRBV20-1 and TRBJ1-1; D perhaps matches TRBD1 (6 bases). The CDR3 covers 11 residues. The germline V and J ends were trimmed by 4 bases and 5 bases, with 8 bases remaining between them. Germline V gene sequence: CDR1 DFQATT, CDR2 SNEGSKA (reference sequence).

The chain joins TRBV11-2 to TRBJ2-7, with D perhaps TRBD2 (6 bases). Trimming took off 9 bases at V and 0 bases at J, with 15 bases between the two ends. The CDR3 contains 14 residues. The germline V gene has CDR1 SGHAT and CDR2 FQNNGV. CDR3 in DNA: TGTGCCAGTGAGGTGGGAGGCGGCTCCTACGAGCAGTACTTC. It is translated as CASEVGGGSYEQYF. The variable domain in full, completed from reference TRBV11-2 and TRBJ2-7, reads EAGVAQSPRYKIIEKRQSVAFWCNPISGHATLYWYQQILGQGPKLLIQFQNNGVVDDSQLPKDRFSAERLKGVDSTLKIQPAKLEDSAVYLCASEVGGGSYEQYFGPGTRLTVT.

The sample holds a few counts of this clone. The rearrangement links TRBV24-1 to TRBJ1-2; D gene ambiguous. The CDR3 contains 12 residues. Germline V gene sequence: CDR1 KGHDR, CDR2 SFDVKD. The germline V and J ends were trimmed by 11 bases and 5 bases, with 14 bases remaining between them. CDR3 nucleotides: TGTGCCAGGAGGGAAACACCGTATGGCTACACCTTC. Residues: CARRETPYGYTF.

The chain combines TRBV5-4 with TRBJ1-1, with D possibly being TRBD1 (6 bases). There are 15 residues in the CDR3. Per the germline V gene, CDR1 is SGHNT and CDR2 is YYREEE (reference sequence). V dropped 0 bases and J dropped 1 base, with 10 bases sitting between them. As DNA, the CDR3 is TGTGCCAGCAGCTTGGAGCGGGGGCGGAACACTGAAGCTTTCTTT. Protein sequence: CASSLERGRNTEAFF.

This clone was counted only a few times. The rearrangement links TRBV9 to TRBJ2-3; TRBD2 matches 7 bases. This CDR3 contains 14 residues. The V gene's germline CDR1 is SGDLS and CDR2 YYNGEE. V gave up 5 bases and J gave up 3 bases; unmatched junction bases: 6. As DNA, the CDR3 is TGTGCCAGCAGGTGGCGGGAGAGGACAGATACGCAGTATTTT. Its translation: CASRWRERTDTQYF.

In DNA, the CDR3 is TGCGCCAGCAGCCAAGAAGGGCGGGAGACAGATACGCAGTATTTT. It encodes CASSQEGRETDTQYF. V and J are TRBV4-3 and TRBJ2-3; TRBD2 aligns across 7 bases. Unmatched junction bases numbered 3, after V lost 0 bases and J lost 3 bases. CDR3 length equals 15 residues. Per germline, CDR1 LGHNA and CDR2 YSLEER.

V gene TRBV28 combines with J gene TRBJ2-1, with 7 bases lining up with TRBD2. This CDR3 contains 15 residues. Germline trimming cut 6 bases from V and 2 bases from J; bases unmatched to any gene: 7. Germline CDR1 is MDHEN and CDR2 is SYDVKM. CDR3 amino acids: CASSPAGSAYNEQFF. In DNA, the CDR3 is TGTGCCAGCAGCCCAGCGGGATCCGCCTACAATGAGCAGTTCTTC.

This CDR3 reads CASRGGELYGYTF. Written as DNA, the CDR3 is TGTGCCAGCCGAGGGGGGGAACTTTATGGCTACACCTTC. The chain employs TRBV7-2 and TRBJ1-2, with D possibly TRBD1 on 6 matching bases. Trimming stripped 8 bases from V and 5 bases from J, with 15 bases between. CDR1 and CDR2 (germline): SGHTA, FQGNSA. CDR3 length: 13 residues.

The chain recombines TRBV11-2 with TRBJ2-1, with 13 nucleotides matching TRBD2. Trimming at V came to 6 bases and at J to 7 bases, leaving 3 bases not matched to a gene. This CDR3 is 14 amino acids long. The germline V gene encodes CDR1 SGHAT and CDR2 FQNNGV. CDR3 nucleotides: TGTGCCAGCAGTGGGACTAGCGGGAAGAATGAGCAGTTCTTC. Residues: CASSGTSGKNEQFF.

J is TRBJ2-2 and V is TRBV30; D is undetermined. The CDR3 is made up of 13 amino acids. CDR1 and CDR2 (germline): GTSNPN, SVGIG (reference sequence). Trimming took 7 bases from V and 4 from J, leaving 13 bases between them. CDR3 nucleotides: TGTGCCTTCTCATTACTTTCCACCGGGGAGCTGTTTTTT. Its protein is CAFSLLSTGELFF.

This chain joins TRBV19 and TRBJ1-1; 9 nucleotides line up with TRBD1. The junction had 1 base not matched to a gene; V was cut back by 2 bases and J by 6 bases. The CDR3 is 13 amino acids. The germline V gene has CDR1 LNHDA and CDR2 SQIVND (reference sequence). The chain's CDR3 is CASSIRQGAEAFF. For the CDR3, the DNA is TGTGCCAGTAGTATACGACAGGGGGCTGAAGCTTTCTTT.

The rearrangement joins TRBV27 to TRBJ1-3; 7 nucleotides line up with TRBD1. The CDR3 length is 14 residues. Germline lookup yields CDR1 MNHEY and CDR2 SMNVEV (reference sequence). V was pared by 6 bases and J by 2 bases, with 4 bases of the junction left unmatched. The DNA of the CDR3 is TGTGCCAGCAGGGCTGACAGGGCTGGAAACACCATATATTTT. It codes for CASRADRAGNTIYF.

This clone was detected once. The rearrangement uses TRBV5-6 and TRBJ2-1; 9 bases line up with TRBD2. The germline gives CDR1 SGHDT, CDR2 YYEEEE. This CDR3 is built from 15 residues. Trimming took 4 bases from V and 8 from J; bases not matched to a gene: 10. The CDR3 sequence: CASSPRTSVLHEQFF. CDR3 coding DNA: TGTGCCAGCAGCCCGCGGACTAGCGTGCTTCATGAGCAGTTCTTC.

A word on this clone: Compared with germline, one end of the junction differs, possibly owing to a read error. The CDR3 DNA follows: TGTGCCAGCAGCTTGGGGCGGGCGGGAGCTTCGTTC. It is translated as CASSLGRAGASF. The V gene is TRBV5-8, the J gene TRBJ2-7; 7 nucleotides match TRBD2. CDR3 length equals 12 residues. Germline V gene data show CDR1 as SGHTS and CDR2 as YDEGEE.

The V and J genes are TRBV29-1 and TRBJ1-1; D gene uncertain. The CDR3 covers 14 residues. The germline V gene encodes CDR1 SQVTM and CDR2 ANQGSEA. Trimming took 6 bases from V and 4 from J, leaving 18 bases between them. This CDR3 reads CSVEQTFGGTEAFF. The CDR3 nucleotides read TGCAGCGTCGAACAGACCTTCGGCGGCACTGAAGCTTTCTTT.

The J gene is TRBJ2-7, the V gene TRBV19; D possibly corresponds to TRBD1 (5 bases). Trimming shortened V by 1 base and J by 3 bases, and 13 bases separated the two germline ends. The CDR3 contains 15 residues. CDR1 and CDR2 (germline): LNHDA, SQIVND (reference sequence). CDR3 coding DNA: TGTGCCAGTAGTATAGCAGGGTCTACGAACTACGAGCAGTACTTC. Residues: CASSIAGSTNYEQYF.

This clone has only one observation. The chain combines TRBV28 with TRBJ1-3; D might be TRBD1 (6 bases). This CDR3 spans 16 amino acids. Germline V lookup: CDR1 MDHEN, CDR2 SYDVKM. V gave up 6 bases and J gave up 4 bases, with 19 bases separating them. DNA for the CDR3: TGTGCCAGCAGCCGCCGCCCAGGGGAGCTGGGAAACACCATATATTTT. The encoded protein is CASSRRPGELGNTIYF.